The clone carrying this TCR beta chain came up once. Its antigen is not known. The CDR3 runs 17 residues. Germline trimming cut 4 bases from V and 0 bases from J; bases unmatched to any gene: 10. Germline CDR1 is LNHDA and CDR2 is SQIVND (reference sequence). Some clones are missing from TCRdb's copy, which holds only in-frame ones; the method was immunoSEQ multiplex PCR. The sample yields under 130,000 clones, 88% seen once. The data belong to a study of T cell responses to AZD1222 COVID-19 vaccine. Study details: Second doses were pooled across both intervals (about 4 or about 12 weeks).

Broader study findings: Only a handful of AZD1222 recipients, more than 5 in all, had baseline seropositivity.

This clonotype was sampled from an adult in good health. The chain links TRBV19 to TRBJ2-5; 8 bases align to TRBD1. Here the sequenced sample was peripheral blood, taken on day 0 of AZD1222 vaccination. This chain's CDR3 is CASSTIGQGRHQETQYF. CDR3 sequence (DNA): TGTGCCAGTAGTACCATCGGACAGGGTAGGCACCAAGAGACCCAGTACTTC. Supplemented by reference TRBV19 and TRBJ2-5, the full variable domain reads DGGITQSPKYLFRKEGQNVTLSCEQNLNHDAMYWYRQDPGQGLRLIYYSQIVNDFQKGDIAEGYSVSREKKESFPLTVTSAQKNPTAFYLCASSTIGQGRHQETQYFGPGTRLLVL.